The 18 T cell receptor beta chains below were found in one sample sequenced in a study of blood T cell repertoires in COVID-19. Libraries were prepared by immunoSEQ multiplex PCR; TCRdb keeps only in-frame clonotypes and omits some of them. The table lists about 120,000 clones, more than 80% of them singletons, with 28% in the top ten. The specimen was peripheral blood. The receptors derive from an older man with active or convalescent COVID-19.

The CDR3, as DNA: TGTGCTAGTGGCCGGACAGGGTCAAAAGAGAACACTGAAGCTTTCTTT. Translated, it gives CASGRTGSKENTEAFF. This chain uses TRBV12-5 with TRBJ1-1; 8 positions agree with TRBD1. The CDR3 is 16 residues long. Per the germline V gene, CDR1 is LGHNT and CDR2 is FRNRAP. Trimming took 6 bases from V and 1 from J; bases not matched to a gene: 10.

This chain connects TRBV12-3 or TRBV12-4 to TRBJ1-1; D unresolved. The CDR3 consists of 13 residues. Trimming cost V 6 bases and J 1 base, with 9 bases left between them. CDR3 DNA: TGTGCCAGCAGCGGAACAGCGAACACTGAAGCTTTCTTT. It encodes CASSGTANTEAFF.

The chain recombines TRBV6-5 with TRBJ1-2; unclear D gene. The CDR3 consists of 10 residues. The V gene lost 7 bases and the J gene lost 7 bases, with 7 bases spanning the gap. CDR1 and CDR2 from the germline V gene are MNHEY and SVGAGI. CDR3 nucleotides: TGTGCCAGCAAGGAGGTTGGCTACACCTTC. Encoded protein: CASKEVGYTF.

This chain joins TRBV27 and TRBJ2-6, with TRBD1 identical over 12 bases. Losses at the gene ends were 4 bases for V and 2 bases for J; bases not matched to a gene: 6. Germline CDR1 reads MNHEY; CDR2 reads SMNVEV (reference sequence). This CDR3 spans 18 amino acids. The chain's CDR3 is CASSSPGQGAPGANVLTF. The CDR3 DNA is TGTGCCAGCAGTTCCCCGGGACAGGGGGCTCCTGGGGCCAACGTCCTGACTTTC. Full variable domain (missing parts from reference TRBV27 and TRBJ2-6): EAQVTQNPRYLITVTGKKLTVTCSQNMNHEYMSWYRQDPGLGLRQIYYSMNVEVTDKGDVPEGYKVSRKEKRNFPLILESPSPNQTSLYFCASSSPGQGAPGANVLTFGAGSRLTVL.

DNA for the CDR3: TGTGCCAGTAGCTTGGACCTAGCGGACACTGAAGCTTTCTTT. It is translated as CASSLDLADTEAFF. The chain links TRBV19 to TRBJ1-1, with no clear D. Trimming shortened V by 6 bases and J by 3 bases, and 14 bases separated the two germline ends. CDR3 length: 14 amino acids. Germline CDR1 reads LNHDA; CDR2 reads SQIVND (reference sequence).

V is TRBV28 and J is TRBJ2-2, with D possibly matching TRBD2 (6 bases). The CDR3 sequence is 12 residues long. In germline, CDR1 is MDHEN, CDR2 SYDVKM. V lost 6 bases, J lost 5 bases, and 7 bases lay in between. The CDR3 is CASRAGTGELFF. The CDR3 DNA sequence: TGTGCCAGCAGGGCGGGGACCGGGGAGCTGTTTTTT.

The V gene is TRBV28, the J gene TRBJ2-7; no definite D call. Germline V gene sequence: CDR1 MDHEN, CDR2 SYDVKM. Trimming took 6 bases from V and 3 from J, leaving 15 bases between them. This CDR3 comprises 14 residues. The CDR3 DNA follows: TGTGCCAGCAGCTCCGGGTTGGTCGGCTACGAGCAGTACTTC. Residues: CASSSGLVGYEQYF. The whole variable domain, filled in from reference TRBV28 and TRBJ2-7, reads DVKVTQSSRYLVKRTGEKVFLECVQDMDHENMFWYRQDPGLGLRLIYFSYDVKMKEKGDIPEGYSVSREKKERFSLILESASTNQTSMYLCASSSGLVGYEQYFGPGTRLTVT.

This clone was detected only once. The CDR3 DNA reads as TGTGCCAGCAGTTACACAGGGTTCCACGAGCAGTACTTC. Its translation: CASSYTGFHEQYF. The rearrangement uses TRBV6-5 and TRBJ2-7; a possible D gene is TRBD1 (6 bases). V was clipped by 2 bases and J by 5 bases, with 10 bases between them. Germline CDR1 and CDR2: MNHEY and SVGAGI. The CDR3 runs 13 residues.

The CDR3, as DNA: TGTGCCAGCAGCTTTAAGGGACAGTACACCGGGGAGCTGTTTTTT. Its protein is CASSFKGQYTGELFF. The V gene is TRBV7-2, the J gene TRBJ2-2; 7 nucleotides line up with TRBD1. Losses at the gene ends were 3 bases for V and 3 bases for J; bases not matched to a gene: 4. This CDR3 is built from 15 residues. Germline V gene lookup returns CDR1 SGHTA and CDR2 FQGNSA.

The chain links TRBV27 to TRBJ1-1; possibly TRBD1 for D (5 bases). The germline CDR1 and CDR2 sequences are MNHEY and SMNVEV (reference sequence). V dropped 8 bases and J dropped 1 base, with 8 bases sitting between them. This CDR3 has 12 amino acids. CDR3 nucleotides: TGTGCCAGCGGTACAGGGAACACTGAAGCTTTCTTT. Translation: CASGTGNTEAFF.

In regard to this clone: Mismatch with germline at one junction end may stem from a read error. The chain joins TRBV28 to TRBJ2-7; TRBD2 matches 8 bases. This CDR3 comprises 15 residues. From germline, CDR1 is MDHEN and CDR2 SYDVKM. The CDR3 reads CARRAGGVRGGEQYF. DNA for the CDR3: TGTGCCCGCAGGGCCGGGGGGGTACGAGGCGGGGAGCAGTACTTC.

The chain joins TRBV19 to TRBJ2-3; D ambiguous. The V end lost 7 bases, the J end lost 1 base, and 9 bases lay between the germline ends. This CDR3 has 13 amino acids. The germline V gene encodes CDR1 LNHDA and CDR2 SQIVND (reference sequence). This CDR3 reads CASKSAGTDTQYF. The CDR3 bases are TGTGCCAGTAAGTCGGCGGGCACAGATACGCAGTATTTT.

J is TRBJ2-7 and V is TRBV2, with a possible D match to TRBD2 (5 bases). This CDR3 has 12 residues. CDR1 SNHLY and CDR2 FYNNEI come from the germline V gene. With 4 bases removed from V and 4 bases from J, the gap between germline ends came to 8 bases. In DNA form, the CDR3 reads TGTGCCAGCAGTGTGGGCGGGTACGAGCAGTACTTC. It encodes CASSVGGYEQYF. The full variable domain, rest sourced from reference TRBV2 and TRBJ2-7, is EPEVTQTPSHQVTQMGQEVILRCVPISNHLYFYWYRQILGQKVEFLVSFYNNEISEKSEIFDDQFSVERPDGSNFTLKIRSTKLEDSAMYFCASSVGGYEQYFGPGTRLTVT.

The chain employs TRBV28 and TRBJ1-1; the D gene is possibly TRBD1 (6 bases). The germline CDR1 and CDR2 sequences are MDHEN and SYDVKM. V was cut by 7 bases and J by 7 bases, with 19 bases left in between. This CDR3 comprises 14 residues. CDR3 coding DNA: TGTGCCAGCAAAAGGGGAATGGACAGAATTGAAGCTTTCTTT. It specifies CASKRGMDRIEAFF.

This clone was observed a few times. This sequence joins TRBV6-5 and TRBJ1-6, with D possibly being TRBD1 (5 bases). V was shortened by 10 bases and J by 8 bases, with 18 bases between the two germline ends. CDR3 length: 14 amino acids. The germline V gene encodes CDR1 MNHEY and CDR2 SVGAGI. Here the CDR3 DNA reads TGTGCCACTAGAAGGGGCAGGGTGGATTCACCCCTCCACTTT. Translated, it gives CATRRGRVDSPLHF.

J is TRBJ2-1 and V is TRBV27; tentatively, D is TRBD1 (5 bases). The CDR3 covers 19 residues. The V end lost 5 bases, the J end lost 7 bases, and 30 bases lay between the germline ends. Germline lookup yields CDR1 MNHEY and CDR2 SMNVEV (reference sequence). The CDR3 sequence is CASSKGVSALTAIKNEQFF. DNA of the CDR3: TGTGCCAGCAGTAAAGGGGTATCCGCGCTGACAGCGATAAAAAATGAGCAGTTCTTC.

This rearrangement joins TRBV19 to TRBJ2-3, with 8 positions matching TRBD2. The CDR3 length is 15 residues. With V trimmed by 5 bases and J by 3 bases, 7 bases remained unmatched. Germline V gene data show CDR1 as LNHDA and CDR2 as SQIVND (reference sequence). The CDR3 protein is CASSLSAGVTDTQYF. The CDR3 DNA reads TGTGCCAGTAGTCTCTCAGCGGGAGTAACAGATACGCAGTATTTT.

This chain links TRBV2 with TRBJ1-2; TRBD1 agrees at 8 bases. The CDR3 contains 15 residues. Germline V gene data show CDR1 as SNHLY and CDR2 as FYNNEI. Unmatched junction bases numbered 11, after V lost 7 bases and J lost 4 bases. The DNA of the CDR3 is TGTGCCAGCAATGGACAGGGCCCCCCAGCCTATGGCTACACCTTC. As protein: CASNGQGPPAYGYTF.